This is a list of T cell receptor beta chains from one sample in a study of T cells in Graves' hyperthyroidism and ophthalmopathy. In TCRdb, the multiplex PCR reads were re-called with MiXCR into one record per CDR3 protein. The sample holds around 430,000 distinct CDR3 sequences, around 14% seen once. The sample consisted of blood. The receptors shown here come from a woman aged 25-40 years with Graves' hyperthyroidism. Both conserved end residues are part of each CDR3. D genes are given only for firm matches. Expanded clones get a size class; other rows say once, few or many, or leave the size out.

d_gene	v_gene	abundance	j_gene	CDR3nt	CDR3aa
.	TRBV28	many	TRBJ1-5	TGTGCCTCCAACCTCCGGGCAGGGTGGTACGGCAATCAGCCCCAGCATTTT	CASNLRAGWYGNQPQHF
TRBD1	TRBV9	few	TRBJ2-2	TGTGCCAGCAGCTACCGGGACAGGGCCGGGGAGCTGTTTTTT	CASSYRDRAGELFF
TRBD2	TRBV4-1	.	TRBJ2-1	TGCGCCAGCAGCCAGGCCGGGACTAGCGGGTGGGATGAGCAGTTCTTC	CASSQAGTSGWDEQFF
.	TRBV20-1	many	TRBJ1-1	TGCAGTGCTGCGCTAGGCGGGACCGACACTGAAGCTTTCTTT	CSAALGGTDTEAFF
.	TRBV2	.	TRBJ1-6	TGTGCCAGCAGTGAAGCAAGCCGTTTCTTCCACTTT	CASSEASRFFHF
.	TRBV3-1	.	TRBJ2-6	TGTGCCAGCAGCCAGGACCGGGCGGATTTGGCTCGGGCCAACGTCCTGACTTTC	CASSQDRADLARANVLTF
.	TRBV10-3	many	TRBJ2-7	TGTGCCACCGGATCAGGACAGCCCGGGGAGCAGTACTTC	CATGSGQPGEQYF
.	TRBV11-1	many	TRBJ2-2	TGTGCCAGCAGCCCGGATGCCGTCACCGGGGAGCTGTTTTTT	CASSPDAVTGELFF
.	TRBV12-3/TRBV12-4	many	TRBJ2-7	TGTGCCAGCCGCCTGACGGGGGCTACCTACGAGCAGTACTTC	CASRLTGATYEQYF
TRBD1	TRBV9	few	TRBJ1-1	TGTGCCAGCAGCGTCGGGAGGGGGCCCGAAGCTTTCTTT	CASSVGRGPEAFF
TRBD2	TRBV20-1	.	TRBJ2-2	TGCAGTGCTAGAGGAGACCTGACTAGCGGGAGCCACACCGGGGAGCTGTTTTTT	CSARGDLTSGSHTGELFF
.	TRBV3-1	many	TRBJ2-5	TGTGCCAGCAGCCTCCAATCGGGGGTTCAAGAGACCCAGTACTTC	CASSLQSGVQETQYF
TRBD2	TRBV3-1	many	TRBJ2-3	TGTGCCAGCAGCCGAGTACGGACTAGCGGGAGCACAGATACGCAGTATTTT	CASSRVRTSGSTDTQYF
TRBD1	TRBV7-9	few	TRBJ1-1	TGTGCCAGCAGCGCTCAGGGGGGGGGAGGAACTGAAGCTTTCTTT	CASSAQGGGGTEAFF
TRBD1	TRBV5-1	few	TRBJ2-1	TGCGCCAGCAGTCTCCCTACAGGGGGCCCCTACAATGAGCAGTTCTTC	CASSLPTGGPYNEQFF
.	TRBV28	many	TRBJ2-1	TGTGCCAGCAGTTTTACATACGGGAGTCAGACCCCGAATGAGCAGTTCTTC	CASSFTYGSQTPNEQFF
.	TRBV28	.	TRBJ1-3	TGTGCCAGCAGTTTAACAGGTTCCTCTGGAAACACCATATATTTT	CASSLTGSSGNTIYF
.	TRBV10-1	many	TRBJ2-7	TGCGCCAGCAGTGAGTCGGGGCCGAGGGCCTACGAGCAGTACTTC	CASSESGPRAYEQYF
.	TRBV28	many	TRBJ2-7	TGTGCCAGCAGCTATGACGTCTACGAGCAGTACTTC	CASSYDVYEQYF
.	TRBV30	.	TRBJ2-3	TGTGCCTGGAGGAGAGAGCGGAACACAGATACGCAGTATTTT	CAWRRERNTDTQYF
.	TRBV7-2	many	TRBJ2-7	TGTGCCAGCAGCTTAGTAGGTGGGACCTCCTACGAGCAGTACTTC	CASSLVGGTSYEQYF
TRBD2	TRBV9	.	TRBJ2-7	TGTGCCAGCAGCGTACTCGGGACTAGCGGGGGCGAGCAGTACTTC	CASSVLGTSGGEQYF
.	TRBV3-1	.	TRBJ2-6	TGTGCCAGCAGCCGTCACACTCTGGGGGCCAACGTCCTGACTTTC	CASSRHTLGANVLTF
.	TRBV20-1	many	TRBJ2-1	TGCAGTCCAAGCCTACCCCCCAACTACAATGAGCAGTTCTTC	CSPSLPPNYNEQFF
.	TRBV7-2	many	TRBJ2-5	TGTGCCAGCAGCTACCGGGATCCGCGGGAGACCCAGTACTTC	CASSYRDPRETQYF
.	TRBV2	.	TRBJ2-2	TGTGCCACCTTCTCAGGGGAGAGCACCACCGGGGAGCTGTTTTTT	CATFSGESTTGELFF
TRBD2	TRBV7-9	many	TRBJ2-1	TGTGCCAGCAGCGACCGGAGGGACTACGATGTTGCGAGTGAGCAGTTCTTC	CASSDRRDYDVASEQFF
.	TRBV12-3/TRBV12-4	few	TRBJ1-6	TGTGCCAGCAGTTCGGCGTATAATTCACCCCTCCACTTT	CASSSAYNSPLHF
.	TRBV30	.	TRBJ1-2	TGTGCCTGGAGTGTAGCAGGGAGGTGGGACTATGGCTACACCTTC	CAWSVAGRWDYGYTF
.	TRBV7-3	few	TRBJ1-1	TGTGCCAGCAGCCCCGATGGAGGGCTGAACACTGAAGCTTTCTTT	CASSPDGGLNTEAFF
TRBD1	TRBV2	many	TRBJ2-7	TGTGCCAGCTCGGGACAGGGTGGCCACGAGCAGTACTTC	CASSGQGGHEQYF
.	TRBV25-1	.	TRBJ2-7	TGTGCCAGCAGTGAGGGGATTCGGTCGGGTTCCTTCTTGGGGTACGAGCAGTACTTC	CASSEGIRSGSFLGYEQYF